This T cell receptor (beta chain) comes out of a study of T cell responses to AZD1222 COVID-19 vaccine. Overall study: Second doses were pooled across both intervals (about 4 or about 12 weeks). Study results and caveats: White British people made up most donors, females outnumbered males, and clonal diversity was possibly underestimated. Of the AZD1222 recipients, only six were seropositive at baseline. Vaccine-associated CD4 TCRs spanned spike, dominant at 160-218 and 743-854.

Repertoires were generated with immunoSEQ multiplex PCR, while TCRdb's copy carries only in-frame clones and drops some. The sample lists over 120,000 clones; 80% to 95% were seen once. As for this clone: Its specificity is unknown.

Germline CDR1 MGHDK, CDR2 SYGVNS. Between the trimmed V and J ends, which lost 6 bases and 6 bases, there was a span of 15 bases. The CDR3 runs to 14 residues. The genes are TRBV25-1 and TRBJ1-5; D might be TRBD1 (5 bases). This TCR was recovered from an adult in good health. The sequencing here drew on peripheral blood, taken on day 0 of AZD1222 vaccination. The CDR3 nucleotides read TGTGCCAGCAGCTCCGGGGGAGGGAGTCAGCCCCAGCATTTT. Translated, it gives CASSSGGGSQPQHF.